Listed here are 14 T cell receptor beta chains from one sample, sequenced in a study of T cells expressing NK-cell markers. TCRdb re-analyzed the 5' RACE reads; it lists each CDR3 protein once, without DNA. The listing records about 430,000 distinct CDR3 sequences. Sequencing was done on a sample of blood T cells: a sorted CD56 or NKG2C T cell subset, CD4+ or CD8+ T cells, or bulk PBMC T cells (not recorded which). The receptors here all came from a woman between 45 and 65 years old in good health.

V and J are TRBV3-1 and TRBJ2-3; the TRBD2 assignment by TCRdb is unverifiable without DNA. The CDR3 consists of 14 residues. Germline lookup yields CDR1 LGHDT and CDR2 YNNKEL (reference sequence). CDR3 residues: CASSLTSVADTQYF.

This chain connects TRBV12-3 or TRBV12-4 to TRBJ2-7. The CDR3 contains 15 residues. The CDR3 protein is CASSFGGRASYEQYF.

The rearrangement uses TRBV12-3 or TRBV12-4 and TRBJ2-5; TCRdb reports TRBD1, a call that lacks DNA to check it against. This CDR3 comprises 14 residues. This CDR3 is CASSFSGVKETQYF.

This chain uses TRBV6-5 with TRBJ2-1; TCRdb calls TRBD1, which cannot be checked without DNA. The germline V gene has CDR1 MNHEY and CDR2 SVGAGI. This CDR3 is built from 14 residues. The CDR3 sequence is CASSYSGVGAEQFF.

The J gene is TRBJ1-2, the V gene TRBV12-3 or TRBV12-4; TCRdb lists TRBD1, though no DNA is available to test this call. This CDR3 is 16 amino acids long. CDR3 residues: CASSIPGAQKNYGYTF.

The chain carries TRBV12-5 and TRBJ1-3; lacking DNA, the TRBD1 call made by TCRdb goes unchecked. In germline, CDR1 is LGHNT, CDR2 FRNRAP. The CDR3 is 15 residues long. The CDR3 protein is CASGLSTGGGNTIYF. Based on the CDR3 plus reference TRBV12-5 and TRBJ1-3, the full variable domain is DARVTQTPRHKVTEMGQEVTMRCQPILGHNTVFWYRQTMMQGLELLAYFRNRAPLDDSGMPKDRFSAEMPDATLATLKIQPSEPRDSAVYFCASGLSTGGGNTIYFGEGSWLTVV.

This chain links TRBV5-1 with TRBJ2-4; TCRdb selects TRBD1, and the lack of DNA leaves this call unchecked. Germline CDR1 and CDR2: SGHRS and YFSETQ. This CDR3 region has 16 residues. The CDR3: CASSLGQGGVKNIQYF.

The gene calls are TRBV20-1 and TRBJ1-6; the D call of TRBD1 rests on TCRdb alone, since no DNA is present to check it. Germline V CDR1 and CDR2: DFQATT, SNEGSKA (reference sequence). The CDR3 sequence is 15 residues long. The CDR3 region is CSARDLGGDNSPLHF.

The chain couples TRBV11-3 to TRBJ2-7; TCRdb outputs TRBD1, but without DNA this stays unchecked. CDR1 SGHNT and CDR2 YENEEA come from the germline V gene. The CDR3 sequence is 14 residues long. CDR3 region: CASSFSGNVHEQYF.

CDR3 amino acids: CASSPGEESEQYF. This chain joins TRBV5-1 and TRBJ2-7; TCRdb outputs TRBD2, but without DNA this stays unchecked. This CDR3 spans 13 amino acids. Looked up from germline, CDR1 is SGHRS and CDR2 is YFSETQ.

The V and J genes are TRBV29-1 and TRBJ2-5; TCRdb lists TRBD1, though no DNA is available to test this call. This CDR3 has 13 amino acids. The germline gives CDR1 SQVTM, CDR2 ANQGSEA. The CDR3 here is CSVARTGAKTQYF.

This rearrangement joins TRBV2 to TRBJ1-2. Germline CDR1 is SNHLY and CDR2 is FYNNEI. There are 14 residues in the CDR3. CDR3: CASRDRAMGYGYTF.

The chain employs TRBV10-2 and TRBJ2-1. Germline CDR1 is WSHSY and CDR2 is SAAADI. There are 12 residues in the CDR3. CDR3: CASSEGWDEQFF.

This chain uses TRBV6-4 with TRBJ2-1; there is no DNA to check the TCRdb D call of TRBD1. This CDR3 comprises 14 residues. CDR1 and CDR2 from the germline V gene are MRHNA and SNTAGT. CDR3 protein: CASSVPGRPNEQFF.